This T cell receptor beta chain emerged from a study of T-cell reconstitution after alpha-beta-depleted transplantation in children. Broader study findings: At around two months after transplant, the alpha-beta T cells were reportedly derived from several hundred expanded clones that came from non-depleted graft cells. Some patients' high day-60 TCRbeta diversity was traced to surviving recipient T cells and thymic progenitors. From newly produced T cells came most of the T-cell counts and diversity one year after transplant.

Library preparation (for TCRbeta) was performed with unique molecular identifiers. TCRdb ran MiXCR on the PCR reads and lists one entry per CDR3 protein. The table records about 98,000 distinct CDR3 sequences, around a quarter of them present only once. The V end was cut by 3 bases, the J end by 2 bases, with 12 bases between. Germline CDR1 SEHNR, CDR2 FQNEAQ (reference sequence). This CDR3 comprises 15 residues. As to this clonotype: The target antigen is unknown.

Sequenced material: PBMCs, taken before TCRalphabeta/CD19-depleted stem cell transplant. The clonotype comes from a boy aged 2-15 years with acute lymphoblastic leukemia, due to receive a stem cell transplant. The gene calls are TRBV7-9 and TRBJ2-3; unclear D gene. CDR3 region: CASSFSTTHTDTQYF. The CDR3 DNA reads TGTGCCAGCAGCTTCTCGACAACCCACACAGATACGCAGTATTTT. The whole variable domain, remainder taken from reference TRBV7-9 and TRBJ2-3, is DTGVSQNPRHKITKRGQNVTFRCDPISEHNRLYWYRQTLGQGPEFLTYFQNEAQLEKSRLLSDRFSAERPKGSFSTLEIQRTEQGDSAMYLCASSFSTTHTDTQYFGPGTRLTVL.